The present T cell receptor (beta chain) was sequenced within a study of T cell responses to AZD1222 COVID-19 vaccine. Study-wide points: Among the donors, most were white British and more were female, and clonal diversity was possibly underestimated. At baseline, seropositivity was found in only a handful of AZD1222 recipients.

About this clone itself: No antigen is known for it.

Germline loops: CDR1 SNHLY, CDR2 FYNNEI. V lost 5 bases to trimming and J lost 5 bases, with 27 bases between them. The CDR3 runs 19 residues. Only in-frame clones appear in the TCRdb table, and some are missing; sequencing was by immunoSEQ multiplex PCR. The top ten clones hold over 7.5% of a sample with more than 95,000 clones, over 75% of them seen once. The starting material was peripheral blood, obtained on day 0 of AZD1222 vaccination. This TCR came from an adult in good health. V and J are TRBV2 and TRBJ2-2; possibly TRBD2 for D (6 bases). CDR3 sequence: CASSLSGGSGAGTTGELFF. DNA for the CDR3: TGTGCCAGCAGTTTATCTGGGGGATCTGGTGCGGGAACTACCGGGGAGCTGTTTTTT.